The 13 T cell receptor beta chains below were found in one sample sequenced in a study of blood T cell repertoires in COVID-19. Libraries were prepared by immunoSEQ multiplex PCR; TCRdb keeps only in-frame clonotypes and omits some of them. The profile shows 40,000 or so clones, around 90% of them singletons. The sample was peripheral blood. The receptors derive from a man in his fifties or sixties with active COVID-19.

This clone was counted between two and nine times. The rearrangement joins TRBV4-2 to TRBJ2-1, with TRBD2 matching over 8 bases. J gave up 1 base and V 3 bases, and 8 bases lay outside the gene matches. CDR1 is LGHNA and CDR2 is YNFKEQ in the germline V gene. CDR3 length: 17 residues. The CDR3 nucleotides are TGTGCCAGCAGCCATGTTAGCGGGATACGATCCTACAATGAGCAGTTCTTC. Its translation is CASSHVSGIRSYNEQFF.

The CDR3 is CASSTYGTNEKLFF. The CDR3 nucleotides are TGTGCCAGCAGTACCTACGGGACTAATGAAAAACTGTTTTTT. This rearrangement joins TRBV7-9 to TRBJ1-4; the D is unclear. The CDR3 runs to 14 residues. V was trimmed by 6 bases and J by 2 bases, leaving 10 bases between them. From germline, CDR1 is SEHNR and CDR2 FQNEAQ (reference sequence). The full variable domain, completed using reference TRBV7-9 and TRBJ1-4, is DTGVSQNPRHKITKRGQNVTFRCDPISEHNRLYWYRQTLGQGPEFLTYFQNEAQLEKSRLLSDRFSAERPKGSFSTLEIQRTEQGDSAMYLCASSTYGTNEKLFFGSGTQLSVL.

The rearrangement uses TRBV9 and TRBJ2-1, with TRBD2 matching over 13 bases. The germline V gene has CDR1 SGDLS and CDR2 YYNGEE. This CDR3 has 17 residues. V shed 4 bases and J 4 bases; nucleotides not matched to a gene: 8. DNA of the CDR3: TGTGCCAGCAGCCTCGGACTAGCGGGGGACCTGTACAATGAGCAGTTCTTC. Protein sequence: CASSLGLAGDLYNEQFF. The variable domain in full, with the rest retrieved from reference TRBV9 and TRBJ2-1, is DSGVTQTPKHLITATGQRVTLRCSPRSGDLSVYWYQQSLDQGLQFLIQYYNGEERAKGNILERFSAQQFPDLHSELNLSSLELGDSALYFCASSLGLAGDLYNEQFFGPGTRLTVL.

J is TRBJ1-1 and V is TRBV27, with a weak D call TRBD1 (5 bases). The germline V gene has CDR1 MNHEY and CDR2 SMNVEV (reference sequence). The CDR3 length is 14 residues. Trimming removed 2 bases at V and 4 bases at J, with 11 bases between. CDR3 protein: CASSLLSGPTEAFF. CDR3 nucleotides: TGTGCCAGCAGTTTACTCTCAGGGCCCACTGAAGCTTTCTTT.

In DNA form, the CDR3 reads TGTGCCAGCAGCCACCCGCTAGCGGGACACAATGAGCAGTTCTTC. Translating gives CASSHPLAGHNEQFF. This rearrangement joins TRBV14 to TRBJ2-1; 9 positions agree with TRBD2. V lost 3 bases, J lost 5 bases, and 5 bases stayed unmatched. The CDR3 length is 15 residues. Germline V gives CDR1 SGHDN, CDR2 FVKESK.

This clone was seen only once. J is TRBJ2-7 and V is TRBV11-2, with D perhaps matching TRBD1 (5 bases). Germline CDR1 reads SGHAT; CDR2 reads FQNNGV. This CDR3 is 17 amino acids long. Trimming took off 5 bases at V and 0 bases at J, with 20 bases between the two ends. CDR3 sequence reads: CASSLDLWGARSYEQYF. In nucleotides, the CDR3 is TGTGCCAGCAGCCTCGACCTGTGGGGCGCCCGCTCCTACGAGCAGTACTTC. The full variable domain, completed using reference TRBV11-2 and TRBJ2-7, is EAGVAQSPRYKIIEKRQSVAFWCNPISGHATLYWYQQILGQGPKLLIQFQNNGVVDDSQLPKDRFSAERLKGVDSTLKIQPAKLEDSAVYLCASSLDLWGARSYEQYFGPGTRLTVT.

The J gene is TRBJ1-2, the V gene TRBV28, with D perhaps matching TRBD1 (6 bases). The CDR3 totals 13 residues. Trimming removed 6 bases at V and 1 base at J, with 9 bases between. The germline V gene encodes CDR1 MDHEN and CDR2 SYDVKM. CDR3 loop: CASSLGHNYGYTF. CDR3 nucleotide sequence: TGTGCCAGCAGCCTGGGACATAACTATGGCTACACCTTC.

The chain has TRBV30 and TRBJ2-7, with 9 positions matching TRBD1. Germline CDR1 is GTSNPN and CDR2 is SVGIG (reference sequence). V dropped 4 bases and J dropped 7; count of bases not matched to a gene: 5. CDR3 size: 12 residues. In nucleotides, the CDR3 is TGTGCCTGGACTACAGGGGGCCCGGAGCAGTACTTC. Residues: CAWTTGGPEQYF.

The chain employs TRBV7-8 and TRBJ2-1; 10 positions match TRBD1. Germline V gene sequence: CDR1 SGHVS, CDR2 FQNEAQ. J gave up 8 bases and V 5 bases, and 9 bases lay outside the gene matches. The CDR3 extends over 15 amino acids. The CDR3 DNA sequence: TGTGCCAGCAGCGTCGGGGGACAGGGGAAAGATGAGCAGTTCTTC. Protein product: CASSVGGQGKDEQFF.

CDR3 amino acids: CASSYSGFQETQYF. The CDR3 nucleotides read TGCGCCAGCAGCTATAGCGGATTCCAAGAGACCCAGTACTTC. The J gene is TRBJ2-5, the V gene TRBV5-1, with TRBD2 as a possible D gene (6 bases). Trimming pared 3 bases from V and 1 base from J, leaving 10 bases between. The CDR3 covers 14 residues. Germline V lookup: CDR1 SGHRS, CDR2 YFSETQ.

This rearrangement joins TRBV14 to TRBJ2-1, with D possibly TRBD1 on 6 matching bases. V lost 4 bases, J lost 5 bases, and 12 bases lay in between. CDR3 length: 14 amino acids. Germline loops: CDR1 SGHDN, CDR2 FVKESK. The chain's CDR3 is CASSPVRGHNEQFF. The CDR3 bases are TGTGCCAGCAGCCCCGTCAGGGGACACAATGAGCAGTTCTTC.

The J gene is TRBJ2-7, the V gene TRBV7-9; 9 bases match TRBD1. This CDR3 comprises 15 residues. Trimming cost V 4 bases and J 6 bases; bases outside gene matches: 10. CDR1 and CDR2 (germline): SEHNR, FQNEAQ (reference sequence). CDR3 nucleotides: TGTGCCAGCAGCTCCACAGGGGGCTCTAGAGGCGAGCAGTACTTC. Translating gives CASSSTGGSRGEQYF.

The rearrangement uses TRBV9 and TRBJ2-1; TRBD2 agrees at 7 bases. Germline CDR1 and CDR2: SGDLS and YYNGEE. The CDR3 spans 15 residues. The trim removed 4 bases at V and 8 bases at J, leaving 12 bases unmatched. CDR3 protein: CASSRIAGDVHEQFF. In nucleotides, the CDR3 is TGTGCCAGCAGCCGGATAGCGGGCGATGTCCATGAGCAGTTCTTC. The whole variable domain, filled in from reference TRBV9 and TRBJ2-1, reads DSGVTQTPKHLITATGQRVTLRCSPRSGDLSVYWYQQSLDQGLQFLIQYYNGEERAKGNILERFSAQQFPDLHSELNLSSLELGDSALYFCASSRIAGDVHEQFFGPGTRLTVL.